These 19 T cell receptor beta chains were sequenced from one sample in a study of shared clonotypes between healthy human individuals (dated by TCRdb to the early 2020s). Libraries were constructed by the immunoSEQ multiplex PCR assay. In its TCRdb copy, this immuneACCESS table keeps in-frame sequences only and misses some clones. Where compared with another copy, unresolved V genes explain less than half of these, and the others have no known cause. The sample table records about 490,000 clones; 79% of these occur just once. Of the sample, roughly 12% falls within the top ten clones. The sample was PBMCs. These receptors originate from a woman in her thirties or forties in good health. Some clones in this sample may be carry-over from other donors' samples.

As DNA, the CDR3 is TGTGCCAGCAGTCGAACAGGGGGCTCGGACACTGAAGCTTTCTTT. Protein: CASSRTGGSDTEAFF. This chain links TRBV11-2 with TRBJ1-1; TRBD1 agrees at 9 bases. CDR1 SGHAT and CDR2 FQNNGV come from the germline V gene. CDR3 length: 15 amino acids. Unmatched junction bases numbered 8, after V lost 6 bases and J lost 3 bases.

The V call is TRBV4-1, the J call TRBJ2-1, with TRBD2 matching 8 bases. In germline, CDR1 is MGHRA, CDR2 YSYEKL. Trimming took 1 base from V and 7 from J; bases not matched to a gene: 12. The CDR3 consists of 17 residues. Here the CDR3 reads CASSQGRGGRMGNEQFF. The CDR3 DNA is TGCGCCAGCAGCCAAGGCCGTGGCGGGAGGATGGGGAATGAGCAGTTCTTC.

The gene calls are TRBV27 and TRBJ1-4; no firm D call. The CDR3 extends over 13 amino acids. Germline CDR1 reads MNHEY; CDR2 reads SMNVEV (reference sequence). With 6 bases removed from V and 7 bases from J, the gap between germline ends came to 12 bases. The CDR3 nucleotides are TGTGCCAGCAGAAAGGCGGAGGGTGAAAAACTGTTTTTT. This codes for CASRKAEGEKLFF. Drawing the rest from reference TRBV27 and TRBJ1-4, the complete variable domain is EAQVTQNPRYLITVTGKKLTVTCSQNMNHEYMSWYRQDPGLGLRQIYYSMNVEVTDKGDVPEGYKVSRKEKRNFPLILESPSPNQTSLYFCASRKAEGEKLFFGSGTQLSVL.

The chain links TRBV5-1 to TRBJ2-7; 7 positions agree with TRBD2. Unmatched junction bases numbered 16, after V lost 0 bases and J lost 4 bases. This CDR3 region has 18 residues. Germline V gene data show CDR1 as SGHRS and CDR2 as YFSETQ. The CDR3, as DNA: TGCGCCAGCAGCTTGGGACTAGCCTCCCGGGGAGTACATTACGAGCAGTACTTC. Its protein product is CASSLGLASRGVHYEQYF.

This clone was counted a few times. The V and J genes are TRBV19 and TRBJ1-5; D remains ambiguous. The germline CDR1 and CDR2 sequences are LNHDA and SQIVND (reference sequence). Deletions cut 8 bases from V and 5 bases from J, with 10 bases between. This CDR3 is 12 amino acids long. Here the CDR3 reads CASAMPHQPQHF. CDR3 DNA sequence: TGTGCCAGTGCGATGCCCCATCAGCCCCAGCATTTT.

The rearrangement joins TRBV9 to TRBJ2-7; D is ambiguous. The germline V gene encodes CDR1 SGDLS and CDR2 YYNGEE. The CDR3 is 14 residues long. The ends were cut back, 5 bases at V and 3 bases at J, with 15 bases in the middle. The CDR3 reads CASRSGGRGYEQYF. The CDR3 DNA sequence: TGTGCCAGCAGATCAGGTGGACGAGGCTACGAGCAGTACTTC.

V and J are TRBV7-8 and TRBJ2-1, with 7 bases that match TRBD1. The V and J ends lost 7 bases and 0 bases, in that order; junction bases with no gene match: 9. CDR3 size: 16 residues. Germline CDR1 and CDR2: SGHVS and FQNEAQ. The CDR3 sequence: CASIPPTGNSYNEQFF. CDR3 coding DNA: TGTGCCAGCATCCCCCCGACAGGGAACTCCTACAATGAGCAGTTCTTC.

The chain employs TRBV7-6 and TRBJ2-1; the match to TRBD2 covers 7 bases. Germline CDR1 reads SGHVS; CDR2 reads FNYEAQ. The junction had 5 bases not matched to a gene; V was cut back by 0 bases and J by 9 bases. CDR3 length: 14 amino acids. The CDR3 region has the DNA TGTGCCAGCAGCTTAGCGTCGGGGGGAGGTGAGCAGTTCTTC. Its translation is CASSLASGGGEQFF.

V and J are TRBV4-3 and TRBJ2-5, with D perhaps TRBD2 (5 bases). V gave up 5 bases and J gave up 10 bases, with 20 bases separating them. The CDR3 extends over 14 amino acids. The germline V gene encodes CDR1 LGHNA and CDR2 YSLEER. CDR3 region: CASSTQLEAECQYF. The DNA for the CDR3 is TGCGCCAGCAGCACCCAACTAGAGGCGGAGTGCCAGTACTTC.

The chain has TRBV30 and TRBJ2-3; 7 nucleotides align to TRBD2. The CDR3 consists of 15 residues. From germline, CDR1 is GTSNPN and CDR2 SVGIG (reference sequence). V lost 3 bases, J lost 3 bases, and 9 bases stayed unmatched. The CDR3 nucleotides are TGTGCCTGGAGGATTCGACTAGCAGGGACAGATACGCAGTATTTT. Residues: CAWRIRLAGTDTQYF.

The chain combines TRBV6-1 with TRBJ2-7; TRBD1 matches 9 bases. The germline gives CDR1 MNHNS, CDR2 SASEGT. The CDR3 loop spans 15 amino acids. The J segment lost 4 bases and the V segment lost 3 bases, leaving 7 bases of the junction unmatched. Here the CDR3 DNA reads TGTGCCAGCAGTGATTCCGGGACAGGGTCTTACGAGCAGTACTTC. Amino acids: CASSDSGTGSYEQYF.

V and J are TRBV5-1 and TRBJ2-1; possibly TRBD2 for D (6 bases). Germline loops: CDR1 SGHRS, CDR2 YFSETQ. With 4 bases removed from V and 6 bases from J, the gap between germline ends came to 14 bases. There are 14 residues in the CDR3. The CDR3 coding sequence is TGCGCCAGCAGCACCACCGTCGGGGGCAATGAGCAGTTCTTC. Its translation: CASSTTVGGNEQFF. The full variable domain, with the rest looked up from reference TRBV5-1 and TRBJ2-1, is KAGVTQTPRYLIKTRGQQVTLSCSPISGHRSVSWYQQTPGQGLQFLFEYFSETQRNKGNFPGRFSGRQFSNSRSEMNVSTLELGDSALYLCASSTTVGGNEQFFGPGTRLTVL.

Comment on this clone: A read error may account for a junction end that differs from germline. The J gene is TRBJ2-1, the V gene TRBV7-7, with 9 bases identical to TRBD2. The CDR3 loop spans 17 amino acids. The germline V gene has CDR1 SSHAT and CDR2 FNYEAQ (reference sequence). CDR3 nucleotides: TGTGCTAGCAGCTCGTGGACTAGCGATACCCCTTACAATGAGCAGTTCTTC. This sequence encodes CASSSWTSDTPYNEQFF.

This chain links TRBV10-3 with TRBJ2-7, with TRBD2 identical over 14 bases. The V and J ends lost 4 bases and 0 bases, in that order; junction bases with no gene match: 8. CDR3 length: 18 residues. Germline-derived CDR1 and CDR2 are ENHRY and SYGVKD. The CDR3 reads CAISARDGTSGSSYEQYF. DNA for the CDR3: TGTGCCATCAGTGCACGGGATGGGACTAGCGGGAGCTCCTACGAGCAGTACTTC.

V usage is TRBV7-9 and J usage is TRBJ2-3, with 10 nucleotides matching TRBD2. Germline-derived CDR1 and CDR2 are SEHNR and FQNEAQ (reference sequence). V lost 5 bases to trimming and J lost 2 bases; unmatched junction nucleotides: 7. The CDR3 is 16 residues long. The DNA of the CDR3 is TGTGCCAGCAGCCTCCTACTAGCGGGATTCACAGATACGCAGTATTTT. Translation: CASSLLLAGFTDTQYF.

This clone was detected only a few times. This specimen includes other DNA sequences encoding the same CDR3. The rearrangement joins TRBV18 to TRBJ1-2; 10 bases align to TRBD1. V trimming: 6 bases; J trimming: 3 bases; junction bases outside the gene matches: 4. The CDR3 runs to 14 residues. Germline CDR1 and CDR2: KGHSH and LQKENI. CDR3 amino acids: CASSPGTGDYGYTF. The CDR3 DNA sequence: TGTGCCAGCTCCCCCGGGACAGGGGACTATGGCTACACCTTC.

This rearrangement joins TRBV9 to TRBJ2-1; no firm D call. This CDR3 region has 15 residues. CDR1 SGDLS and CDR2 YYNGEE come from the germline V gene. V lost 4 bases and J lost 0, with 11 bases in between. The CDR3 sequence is CASSTSASSYNEQFF. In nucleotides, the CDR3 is TGTGCCAGCAGCACAAGCGCTAGCTCCTACAATGAGCAGTTCTTC.

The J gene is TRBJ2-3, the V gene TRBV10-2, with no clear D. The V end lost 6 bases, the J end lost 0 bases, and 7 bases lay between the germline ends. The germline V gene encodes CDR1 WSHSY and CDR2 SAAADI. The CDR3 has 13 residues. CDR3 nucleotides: TGCGCCAGCAGGGACCCTAGCACAGATACGCAGTATTTT. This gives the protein CASRDPSTDTQYF.

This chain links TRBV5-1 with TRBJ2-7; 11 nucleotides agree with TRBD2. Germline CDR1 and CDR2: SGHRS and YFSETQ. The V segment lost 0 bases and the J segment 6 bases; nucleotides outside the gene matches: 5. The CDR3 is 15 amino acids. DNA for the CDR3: TGCGCCAGCAGCTTGGTACTAGCGGGAGTCCTCGAGCAGTACTTC. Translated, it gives CASSLVLAGVLEQYF. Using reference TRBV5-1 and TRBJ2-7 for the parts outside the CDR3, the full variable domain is KAGVTQTPRYLIKTRGQQVTLSCSPISGHRSVSWYQQTPGQGLQFLFEYFSETQRNKGNFPGRFSGRQFSNSRSEMNVSTLELGDSALYLCASSLVLAGVLEQYFGPGTRLTVT.